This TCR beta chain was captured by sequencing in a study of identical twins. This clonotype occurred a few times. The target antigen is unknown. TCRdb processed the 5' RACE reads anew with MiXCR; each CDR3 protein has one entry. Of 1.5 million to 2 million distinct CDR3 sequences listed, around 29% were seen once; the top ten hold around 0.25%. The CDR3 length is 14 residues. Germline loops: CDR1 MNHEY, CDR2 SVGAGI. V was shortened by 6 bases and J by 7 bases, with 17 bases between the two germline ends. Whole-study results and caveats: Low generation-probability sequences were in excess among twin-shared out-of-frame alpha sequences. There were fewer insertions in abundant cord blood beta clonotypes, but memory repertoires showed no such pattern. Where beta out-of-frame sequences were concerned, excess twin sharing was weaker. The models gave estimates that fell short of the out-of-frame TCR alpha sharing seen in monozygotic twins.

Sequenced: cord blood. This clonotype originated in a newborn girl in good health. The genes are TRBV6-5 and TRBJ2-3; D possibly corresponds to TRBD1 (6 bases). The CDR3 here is CASRGGTFTNTQYF. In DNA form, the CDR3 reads TGTGCCAGCAGAGGGGGAACCTTTACCAATACGCAGTATTTT.